These 6 T cell receptor beta chains share one sample of origin, sequenced in a study of blood T cell repertoires in COVID-19. TCRdb's copy holds only in-frame clones and misses some; the assay was immunoSEQ multiplex PCR. The table lists roughly 74,000 clones, around four fifths of them singletons. The material sequenced was peripheral blood. The source is a man aged 65-85 years with acute or convalescent COVID-19.

The chain joins TRBV19 to TRBJ1-2; possible D gene TRBD1, 6 bases. The V and J ends lost 4 bases and 0 bases respectively, with 15 bases between them. The germline V gene encodes CDR1 LNHDA and CDR2 SQIVND (reference sequence). This CDR3 has 16 residues. The CDR3 loop is CASSRHREGANYGYTF. The DNA for the CDR3 is TGTGCCAGTAGTAGACACAGGGAAGGGGCTAACTATGGCTACACCTTC.

This sequence joins TRBV5-1 and TRBJ2-1; 13 bases align to TRBD2. The germline CDR1 and CDR2 sequences are SGHRS and YFSETQ. The CDR3 spans 15 residues. V lost 4 bases to trimming and J lost 8 bases; unmatched junction nucleotides: 6. CDR3 region: CASSPRTSGSHEQFF. The CDR3 DNA reads TGCGCCAGCAGCCCTCGGACTAGCGGGAGCCATGAGCAGTTCTTC.

V is TRBV29-1 and J is TRBJ2-1; tentatively, D is TRBD2 (6 bases). V lost 4 bases, J lost 5 bases, and 18 bases lay in between. Germline values: CDR1 SQVTM, CDR2 ANQGSEA. This CDR3 has 15 residues. The DNA for the CDR3 is TGCAGCGTTGGGGGAGGAATATGGGTGGACAATGAGCAGTTCTTC. It yields the protein CSVGGGIWVDNEQFF.

The CDR3 DNA reads as TGTGCCAGCAGTTTATTGCCAGGGGGCGCGGAGACCCAGTACTTC. It specifies CASSLLPGGAETQYF. This chain connects TRBV28 to TRBJ2-5; the match to TRBD1 covers 8 bases. The CDR3 loop spans 15 amino acids. The germline gives CDR1 MDHEN, CDR2 SYDVKM. The J segment lost 5 bases and the V segment lost 1 base, leaving 6 bases of the junction unmatched. The full variable domain, its missing parts supplied by reference TRBV28 and TRBJ2-5, is DVKVTQSSRYLVKRTGEKVFLECVQDMDHENMFWYRQDPGLGLRLIYFSYDVKMKEKGDIPEGYSVSREKKERFSLILESASTNQTSMYLCASSLLPGGAETQYFGPGTRLLVL.

The CDR3 is CASSYWGRKSAKNIQYF. CDR3 nucleotides: TGTGCCAGCAGTTACTGGGGGAGGAAATCGGCCAAAAACATTCAGTACTTC. V is TRBV6-7 and J is TRBJ2-4; possible D gene TRBD2, 6 bases. TRBV6-7 is an ORF for which the function is uncertain. V lost 1 base and J 1 base, leaving 14 bases between the germline ends. This CDR3 has 17 residues.

The chain employs TRBV4-1 and TRBJ1-1; 7 nucleotides line up with TRBD1. V shed 3 bases, J shed 4 bases, and the junction held 23 bases outside the gene matches. Germline loops: CDR1 MGHRA, CDR2 YSYEKL. The CDR3 consists of 20 residues. The CDR3, as DNA: TGCGCCAGCAGCCACGTCATATCAAGGATCGGAGTCCCAGGGGGCACTGAAGCTTTCTTT. Its protein is CASSHVISRIGVPGGTEAFF.